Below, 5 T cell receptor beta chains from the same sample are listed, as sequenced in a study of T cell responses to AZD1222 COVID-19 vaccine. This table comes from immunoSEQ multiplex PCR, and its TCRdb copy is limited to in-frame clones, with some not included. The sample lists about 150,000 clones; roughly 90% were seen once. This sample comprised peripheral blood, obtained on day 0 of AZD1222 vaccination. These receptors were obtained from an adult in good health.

CDR3 region: CASSTKTGDGNTIYF. CDR3 DNA sequence: TGTGCCAGCTCAACGAAGACAGGGGATGGAAACACCATATATTTT. This chain joins TRBV18 and TRBJ1-3, with 8 bases fitting TRBD1. Per the germline V gene, CDR1 is KGHSH and CDR2 is LQKENI. This CDR3 is built from 15 residues. V was clipped by 5 bases and J by 3 bases; unmatched bases: 6. Full variable domain (missing parts from reference TRBV18 and TRBJ1-3): NAGVMQNPRHLVRRRGQEARLRCSPMKGHSHVYWYRQLPEEGLKFMVYLQKENIIDESGMPKERFSAEFPKEGPSILRIQQVVRGDSAAYFCASSTKTGDGNTIYFGEGSWLTVV.

The CDR3 coding sequence is TGTGCCAGCAGTCCGACAGGAATTTCACCCCTCCACTTT. As protein: CASSPTGISPLHF. The V gene is TRBV27, the J gene TRBJ1-6; the D gene is possibly TRBD1 (6 bases). The germline V gene encodes CDR1 MNHEY and CDR2 SMNVEV (reference sequence). Deletions cut 5 bases from V and 9 bases from J, with 11 bases between. The CDR3 length is 13 residues.

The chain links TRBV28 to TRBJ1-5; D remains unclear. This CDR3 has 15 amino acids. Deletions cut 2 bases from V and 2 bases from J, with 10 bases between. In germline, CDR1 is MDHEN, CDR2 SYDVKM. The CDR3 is CASSLHLLRNQPQHF. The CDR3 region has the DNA TGTGCCAGCAGTTTACATCTCCTGCGCAATCAGCCCCAGCATTTT.

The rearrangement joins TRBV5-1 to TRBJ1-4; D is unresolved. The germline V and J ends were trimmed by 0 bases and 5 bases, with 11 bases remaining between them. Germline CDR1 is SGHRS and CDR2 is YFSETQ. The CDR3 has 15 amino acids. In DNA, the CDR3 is TGCGCCAGCAGCTTGGGGCCAGGAGGAAATGAAAAACTGTTTTTT. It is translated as CASSLGPGGNEKLFF.

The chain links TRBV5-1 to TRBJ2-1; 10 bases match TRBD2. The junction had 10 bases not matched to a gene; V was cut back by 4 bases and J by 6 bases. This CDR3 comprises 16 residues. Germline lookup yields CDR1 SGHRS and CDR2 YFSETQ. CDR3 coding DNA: TGCGCCAGCAGCGCACTAGCGGGACCGCGGGGCAATGAGCAGTTCTTC. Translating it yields CASSALAGPRGNEQFF.